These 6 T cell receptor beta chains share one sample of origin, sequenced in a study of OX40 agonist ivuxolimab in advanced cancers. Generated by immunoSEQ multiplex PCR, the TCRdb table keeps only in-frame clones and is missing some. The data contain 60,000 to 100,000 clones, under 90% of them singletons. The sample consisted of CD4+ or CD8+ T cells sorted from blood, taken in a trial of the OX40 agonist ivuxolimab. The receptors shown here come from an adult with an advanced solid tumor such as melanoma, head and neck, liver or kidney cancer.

The CDR3 here is CASSPKGLGWGDTQYF. CDR3 nucleotides: TGTGCCAGCTCACCAAAGGGGCTTGGATGGGGAGATACGCAGTATTTT. The V gene is TRBV18, the J gene TRBJ2-3, with D possibly TRBD1 on 5 matching bases. The V gene lost 2 bases and the J gene lost 5 bases, with 17 bases spanning the gap. The CDR3 is 16 amino acids. Germline V gene sequence: CDR1 KGHSH, CDR2 LQKENI.

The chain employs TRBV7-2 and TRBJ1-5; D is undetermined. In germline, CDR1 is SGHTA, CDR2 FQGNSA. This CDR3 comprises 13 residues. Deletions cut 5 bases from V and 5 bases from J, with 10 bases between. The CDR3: CASSPSPDQPQHF. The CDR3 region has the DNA TGTGCCAGCAGCCCATCCCCGGATCAGCCCCAGCATTTT.

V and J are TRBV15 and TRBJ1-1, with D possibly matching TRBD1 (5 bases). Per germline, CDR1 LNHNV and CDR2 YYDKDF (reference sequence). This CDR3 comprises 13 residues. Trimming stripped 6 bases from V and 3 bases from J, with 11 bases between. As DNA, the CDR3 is TGTGCCACCAGAGGGGACTGGGACACTGAAGCTTTCTTT. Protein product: CATRGDWDTEAFF.

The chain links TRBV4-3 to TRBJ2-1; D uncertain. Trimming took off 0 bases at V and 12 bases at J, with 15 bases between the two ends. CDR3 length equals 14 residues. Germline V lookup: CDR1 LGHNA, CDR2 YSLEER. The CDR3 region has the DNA TGCGCCAGCAGCCAAGAGTCTGAGTCCAGAACGCAGTTCTTC. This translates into CASSQESESRTQFF.

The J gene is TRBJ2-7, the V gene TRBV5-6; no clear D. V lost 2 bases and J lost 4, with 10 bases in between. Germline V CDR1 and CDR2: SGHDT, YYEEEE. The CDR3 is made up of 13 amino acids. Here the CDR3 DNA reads TGTGCCAGCAGCTTTTGGACCGTTTACGAGCAGTACTTC. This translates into CASSFWTVYEQYF.

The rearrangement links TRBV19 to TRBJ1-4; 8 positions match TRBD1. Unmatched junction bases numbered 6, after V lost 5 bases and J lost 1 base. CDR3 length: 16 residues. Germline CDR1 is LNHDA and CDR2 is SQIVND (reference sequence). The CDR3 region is CASSSQGARTNEKLFF. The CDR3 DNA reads TGTGCCAGTAGTTCGCAGGGGGCGAGAACTAATGAAAAACTGTTTTTT.